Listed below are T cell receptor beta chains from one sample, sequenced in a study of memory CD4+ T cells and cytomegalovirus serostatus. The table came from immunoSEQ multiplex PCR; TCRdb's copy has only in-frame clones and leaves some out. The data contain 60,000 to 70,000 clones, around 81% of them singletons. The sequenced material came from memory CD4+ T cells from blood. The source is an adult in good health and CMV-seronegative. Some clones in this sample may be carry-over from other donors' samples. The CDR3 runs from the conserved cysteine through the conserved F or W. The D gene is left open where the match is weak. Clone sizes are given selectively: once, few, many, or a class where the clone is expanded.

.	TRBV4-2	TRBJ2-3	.	CASSLVQGVEDTQYF	TGTGCCAGCAGCCTAGTGCAGGGTGTTGAAGATACGCAGTATTTT
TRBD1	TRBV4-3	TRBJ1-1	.	CASSQDPAGGNTEAFF	TGCGCCAGCAGCCAAGATCCGGCAGGGGGAAACACTGAAGCTTTCTTT
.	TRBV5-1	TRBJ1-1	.	CASSFGERGTEAFF	TGCGCCAGCAGCTTTGGGGAGCGAGGGACTGAAGCTTTCTTT
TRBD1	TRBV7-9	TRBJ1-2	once	CASSLEWDRGGYTF	TGTGCCAGCAGCTTAGAGTGGGACAGGGGTGGCTACACCTTC
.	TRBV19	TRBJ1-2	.	CASTHGTPYGYTF	TGTGCCAGCACCCACGGGACACCCTATGGCTACACCTTC
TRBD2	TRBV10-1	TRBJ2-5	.	CASSQLAGSGETQYF	TGCGCCAGCAGTCAACTAGCGGGGTCCGGGGAGACCCAGTACTTC
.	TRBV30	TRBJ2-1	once	CAWSPGLYNEQFF	TGTGCCTGGAGCCCGGGCCTCTACAATGAGCAGTTCTTC
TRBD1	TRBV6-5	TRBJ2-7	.	CASSPPTGFEQYF	TGTGCCAGCAGCCCCCCGACAGGGTTCGAGCAGTACTTC
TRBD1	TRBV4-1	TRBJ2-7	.	CASSQEPGTGGSYEQYF	TGCGCCAGCAGCCAAGAACCCGGGACAGGGGGAAGTTACGAGCAGTACTTC
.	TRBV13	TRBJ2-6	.	CASAKGGANVLTF	TGTGCCAGCGCCAAGGGGGGGGCCAACGTCCTGACTTTC
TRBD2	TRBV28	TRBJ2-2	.	CASSIPVTSAKNTGELFF	TGTGCCAGCAGCATACCGGTTACTAGCGCAAAGAACACCGGGGAGCTGTTTTTT
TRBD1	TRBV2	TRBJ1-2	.	CASRGGQGGYGYTF	TGTGCCAGCAGGGGGGGACAGGGTGGCTATGGCTACACCTTC
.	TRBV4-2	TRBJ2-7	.	CASSQDGLRYEQYF	TGTGCCAGCAGCCAAGACGGACTACGATACGAGCAGTACTTC
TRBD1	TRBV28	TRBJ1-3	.	CASTQGGPRTGARRSGNTIYF	TGTGCCAGCACCCAGGGCGGGCCCCGGACAGGGGCAAGGCGCTCTGGAAACACCATATATTTT
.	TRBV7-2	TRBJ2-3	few	CASSLLQGDTQYF	TGTGCCAGCAGCTTACTTCAAGGGGATACGCAGTATTTT
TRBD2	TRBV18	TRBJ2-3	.	CASSSIAGTGTDTQYF	TGTGCCAGCTCATCTATAGCGGGCACGGGCACAGATACGCAGTATTTT
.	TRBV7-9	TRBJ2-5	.	CASSNQETQYF	TGTGCCAGCAGCAACCAAGAGACCCAGTACTTC
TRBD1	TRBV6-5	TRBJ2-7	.	CASSSTGGDYEQYF	TGTGCCAGCAGTTCGACAGGGGGGGACTACGAGCAGTACTTC
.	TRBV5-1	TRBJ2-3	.	CASSLEGNGDTQYF	TGCGCCAGCAGCTTGGAGGGGAATGGAGATACGCAGTATTTT
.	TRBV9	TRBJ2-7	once	CASSVASGGGAYGYEQYF	TGTGCCAGCAGCGTAGCGTCCGGAGGGGGCGCATATGGCTACGAGCAGTACTTC
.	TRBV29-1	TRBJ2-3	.	CSVGGGDNTDTQYF	TGCAGCGTTGGAGGGGGGGACAACACAGATACGCAGTATTTT
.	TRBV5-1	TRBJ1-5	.	CASSRDGGSNQPQHF	TGCGCCAGCAGCCGGGACGGTGGGAGCAATCAGCCCCAGCATTTT
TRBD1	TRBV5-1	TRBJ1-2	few	CASSSMGQDYGYTF	TGCGCCAGCAGCTCAATGGGACAGGACTATGGCTACACCTTC
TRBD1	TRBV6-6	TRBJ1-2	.	CASREGAYGYTF	TGTGCCAGCAGGGAGGGGGCCTATGGCTACACCTTC
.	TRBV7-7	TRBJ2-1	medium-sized	CASSSGRQYEQFF	TGTGCTAGCAGCTCCGGGCGACAGTATGAGCAGTTCTTC
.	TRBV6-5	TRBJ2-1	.	CASSWGVQDEQFF	TGTGCCAGCAGTTGGGGGGTGCAGGATGAGCAGTTCTTC
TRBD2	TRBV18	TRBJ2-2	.	CASSPPGGSANTGELFF	TGTGCCAGCTCACCCCCCGGGGGGTCAGCGAACACCGGGGAGCTGTTTTTT
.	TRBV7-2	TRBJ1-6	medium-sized	CASSSTGNNSPLHF	TGTGCCAGCAGCTCAACAGGGAATAATTCACCCCTCCACTTT
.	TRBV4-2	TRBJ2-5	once	CASSQDFSGTGQETQYF	TGTGCCAGCAGCCAAGATTTCAGCGGCACGGGGCAAGAGACCCAGTACTTC
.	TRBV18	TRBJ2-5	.	CASSSDETQYF	TGTGCCAGCTCATCCGACGAGACCCAGTACTTC
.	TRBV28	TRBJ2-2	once	CASSLFRDLSTGELFF	TGTGCCAGCAGTTTATTCCGCGACCTGTCCACCGGGGAGCTGTTTTTT
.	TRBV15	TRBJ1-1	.	CATSSFPVGGTEAFF	TGTGCCACCAGCAGCTTCCCCGTGGGGGGCACTGAAGCTTTCTTT
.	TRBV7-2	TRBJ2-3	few	CASILGRSTDTQYF	TGTGCCAGCATTCTGGGTCGTAGCACAGATACGCAGTATTTT
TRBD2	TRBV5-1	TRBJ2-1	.	CASSPSSGKDPYNEQFF	TGCGCCAGCAGCCCCTCTAGCGGGAAAGACCCCTACAATGAGCAGTTCTTC
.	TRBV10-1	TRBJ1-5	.	CASTVYSNQPQHF	TGCGCCAGCACGGTGTATAGCAATCAGCCCCAGCATTTT
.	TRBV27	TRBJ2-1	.	CASSLAENSYNEQFF	TGTGCCAGCAGTTTAGCTGAGAACTCCTACAATGAGCAGTTCTTC
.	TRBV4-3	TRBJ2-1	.	CASSQVERRESEQFF	TGCGCCAGCAGCCAAGTCGAAAGGCGGGAAAGTGAGCAGTTCTTC
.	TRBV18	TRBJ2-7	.	CASSPSARGQGTREYF	TGTGCCAGCTCACCAAGCGCCCGGGGGCAGGGTACAAGGGAGTACTTC
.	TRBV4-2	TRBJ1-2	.	CASSQVGRFGYTF	TGTGCCAGCAGCCAAGTCGGCCGGTTTGGCTACACCTTC
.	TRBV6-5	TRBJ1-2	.	CATKGEGYYGYTF	TGTGCCACCAAGGGAGAGGGGTACTATGGCTACACCTTC
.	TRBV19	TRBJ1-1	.	CASSIGGGDTEAFF	TGTGCCAGTAGTATAGGGGGAGGGGACACTGAAGCTTTCTTT
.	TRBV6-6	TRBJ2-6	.	CASSYVRGGANVLTF	TGTGCCAGCAGTTATGTGAGGGGTGGGGCCAACGTCCTGACTTTC
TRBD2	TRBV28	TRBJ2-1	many	CASRASGTSGIYEQFF	TGTGCCAGCAGGGCTTCCGGGACTAGCGGGATATATGAGCAGTTCTTC
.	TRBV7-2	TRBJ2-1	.	CASTLRRSSEQFF	TGTGCCAGCACCCTTCGACGGTCATCGGAGCAGTTCTTC
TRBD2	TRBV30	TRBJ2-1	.	CAWNENSGANEQFF	TGTGCCTGGAACGAGAATAGCGGGGCGAATGAGCAGTTCTTC
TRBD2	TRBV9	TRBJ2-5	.	CASSVSGGFVETQYF	TGTGCCAGCAGCGTCAGCGGGGGGTTTGTAGAGACCCAGTACTTC
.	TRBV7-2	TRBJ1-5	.	CASSLGPGFNQPQHF	TGTGCCAGCAGCTTGGGGCCGGGCTTCAATCAGCCCCAGCATTTT
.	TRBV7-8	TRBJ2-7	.	CASSFYPGVPYEQYF	TGTGCCAGCAGCTTTTATCCCGGGGTTCCCTACGAGCAGTACTTC
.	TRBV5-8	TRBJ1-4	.	CASSAGEDKNEKLFF	TGTGCCAGCAGCGCAGGGGAGGACAAAAATGAAAAACTGTTTTTT
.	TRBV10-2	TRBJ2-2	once	CASSVQGTLTGELFF	TGCGCCAGCAGTGTACAGGGCACTCTCACCGGGGAGCTGTTTTTT
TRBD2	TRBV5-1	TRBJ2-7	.	CASSLYGLAGGHYEQYF	TGCGCCAGCAGCTTGTATGGGCTAGCGGGAGGGCACTACGAGCAGTACTTC
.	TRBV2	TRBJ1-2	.	CASSARLLTLGYGYTF	TGTGCCAGCAGTGCCCGACTTTTGACACTTGGCTATGGCTACACCTTC
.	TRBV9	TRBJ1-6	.	CASSAPGLGSPLHF	TGTGCCAGCAGCGCCCCGGGGCTCGGATCACCCCTCCACTTT
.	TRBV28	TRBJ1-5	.	CATLQVSNQPQHF	TGTGCCACCCTACAGGTTAGCAATCAGCCCCAGCATTTT
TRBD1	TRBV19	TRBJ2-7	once	CASSSWTGSYEQYF	TGTGCCAGTAGTTCCTGGACAGGTTCCTACGAGCAGTACTTC